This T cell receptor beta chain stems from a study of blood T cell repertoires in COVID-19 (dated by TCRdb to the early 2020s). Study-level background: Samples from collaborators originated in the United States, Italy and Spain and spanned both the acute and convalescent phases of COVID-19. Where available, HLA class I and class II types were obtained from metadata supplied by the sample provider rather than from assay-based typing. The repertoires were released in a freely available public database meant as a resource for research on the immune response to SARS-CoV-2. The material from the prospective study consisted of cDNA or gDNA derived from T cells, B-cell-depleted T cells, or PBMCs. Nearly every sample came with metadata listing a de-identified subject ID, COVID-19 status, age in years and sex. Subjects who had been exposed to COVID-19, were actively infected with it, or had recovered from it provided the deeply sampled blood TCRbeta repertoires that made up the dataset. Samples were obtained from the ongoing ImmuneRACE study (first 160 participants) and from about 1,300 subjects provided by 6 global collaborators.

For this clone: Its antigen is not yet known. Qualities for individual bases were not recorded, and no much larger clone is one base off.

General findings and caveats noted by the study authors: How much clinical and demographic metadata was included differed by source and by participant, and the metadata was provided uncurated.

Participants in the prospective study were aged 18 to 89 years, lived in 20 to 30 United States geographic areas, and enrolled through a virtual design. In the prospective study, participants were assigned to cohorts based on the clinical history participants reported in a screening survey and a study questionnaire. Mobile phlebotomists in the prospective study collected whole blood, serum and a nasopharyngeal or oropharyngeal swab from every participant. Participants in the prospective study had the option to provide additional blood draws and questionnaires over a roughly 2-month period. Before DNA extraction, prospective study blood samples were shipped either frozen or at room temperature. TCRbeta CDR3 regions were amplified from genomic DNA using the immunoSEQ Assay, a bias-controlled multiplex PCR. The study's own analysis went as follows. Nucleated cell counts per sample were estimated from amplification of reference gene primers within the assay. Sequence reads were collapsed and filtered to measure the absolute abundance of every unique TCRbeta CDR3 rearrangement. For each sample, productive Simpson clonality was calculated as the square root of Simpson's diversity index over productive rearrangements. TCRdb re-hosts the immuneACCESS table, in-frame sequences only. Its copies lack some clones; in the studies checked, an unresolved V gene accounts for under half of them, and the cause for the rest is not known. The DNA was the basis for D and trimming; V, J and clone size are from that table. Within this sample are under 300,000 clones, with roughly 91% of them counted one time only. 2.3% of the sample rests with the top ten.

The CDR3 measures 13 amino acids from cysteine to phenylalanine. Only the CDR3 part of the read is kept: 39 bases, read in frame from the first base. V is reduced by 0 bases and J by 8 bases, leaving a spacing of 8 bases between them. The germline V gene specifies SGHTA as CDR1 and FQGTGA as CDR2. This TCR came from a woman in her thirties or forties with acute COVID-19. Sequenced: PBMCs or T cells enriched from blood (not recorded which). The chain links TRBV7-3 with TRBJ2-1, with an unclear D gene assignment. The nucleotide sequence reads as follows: TGTGCCAGCAGCTTAACCGTAGTCGATGAGCAGTTCTTC. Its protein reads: CASSLTVVDEQFF.